A selection of T cell receptor beta chains follows, all from one sample in a study of beta chain features in type 1 diabetes. Data came from immunoSEQ multiplex PCR; TCRdb stores just in-frame clones and leaves some out. Altogether 100,000 to 150,000 clones are present, less than 20% being singletons, with the ten largest covering 2.3%. The sample consisted of central memory CD4+ T cells from blood. The receptors here all came from a man between 25 and 39 years old with type 1 diabetes. CDR3s include the opening cysteine and the closing phenylalanine or tryptophan. A D gene is named only where the DNA matches it firmly. Clone size appears in some rows only: once, few, many, or a class for an expanded clone.

D: TRBD2; J: TRBJ2-1; V: TRBV5-1; size: .; CDR3: CASSPGTSADNEQFF; DNA: TGCGCCAGCAGCCCCGGGACTAGCGCTGACAATGAGCAGTTCTTC
D: TRBD1; J: TRBJ2-7; V: TRBV4-3; size: .; CDR3: CASSQDSQGAYEQYF; DNA: TGCGCCAGCAGCCAAGATAGCCAGGGGGCCTACGAGCAGTACTTC
D: TRBD1; J: TRBJ2-4; V: TRBV23-1; size: few; CDR3: CAGTGGPQNIQYF; DNA: TGCGCTGGGACAGGGGGACCCCAAAACATTCAGTACTTC
D: TRBD1; J: TRBJ1-6; V: TRBV27; size: .; CDR3: CASSSPGQGIISPLHF; DNA: TGTGCCAGCAGTTCACCGGGACAGGGAATAATTTCACCCCTCCACTTT
D: .; J: TRBJ2-5; V: TRBV7-2; size: .; CDR3: CASSLGAPGETQYF; DNA: TGTGCCAGCAGCTTAGGGGCCCCCGGAGAGACCCAGTACTTC
D: .; J: TRBJ2-5; V: TRBV6-6; size: few; CDR3: CASSQTEPETQYF; DNA: TGTGCCAGCAGTCAAACAGAACCAGAGACCCAGTACTTC
D: .; J: TRBJ2-5; V: TRBV11-2; size: few; CDR3: CASSRDQGRETQYF; DNA: TGTGCCAGCAGCCGGGACCAGGGTCGAGAGACCCAGTACTTC
D: .; J: TRBJ1-6; V: TRBV7-8; size: .; CDR3: CATNSQGGSPLHF; DNA: TGTGCCACCAATTCCCAGGGAGGTTCACCCCTCCACTTT
D: .; J: TRBJ2-6; V: TRBV7-2; size: few; CDR3: CASSLYSGANVLTF; DNA: TGTGCCAGCAGCTTATACTCTGGGGCCAACGTCCTGACTTTC
D: .; J: TRBJ1-4; V: TRBV20-1; size: few; CDR3: CSARGFEKLFF; DNA: TGCAGTGCTAGAGGTTTCGAAAAACTGTTTTTT
D: .; J: TRBJ1-1; V: TRBV5-1; size: .; CDR3: CASSPPEGGNTEAFF; DNA: TGCGCCAGCAGCCCCCCCGAGGGCGGGAACACTGAAGCTTTCTTT
D: TRBD1; J: TRBJ2-7; V: TRBV30; size: few; CDR3: CAWGVQGYEQYF; DNA: TGTGCCTGGGGAGTACAGGGGTACGAGCAGTACTTC
D: TRBD2; J: TRBJ2-2; V: TRBV7-2; size: .; CDR3: CASTPGRAGELFF; DNA: TGTGCCAGCACCCCGGGGAGGGCCGGGGAGCTGTTTTTT
D: .; J: TRBJ2-3; V: TRBV10-3; size: few; CDR3: CAISESWGADTQYF; DNA: TGTGCCATCAGTGAGTCGTGGGGCGCAGATACGCAGTATTTT
D: TRBD2; J: TRBJ2-5; V: TRBV11-3; size: .; CDR3: CASSAPSGGQETQYF; DNA: TGTGCCAGCAGCGCCCCTAGCGGGGGACAAGAGACCCAGTACTTC
D: TRBD2; J: TRBJ2-3; V: TRBV7-2; size: .; CDR3: CASSFSGGAIDTQYF; DNA: TGTGCCAGCAGCTTTAGCGGGGGGGCGATAGATACGCAGTATTTT
D: .; J: TRBJ1-2; V: TRBV7-2; size: few; CDR3: CASSFGRLGTYGYTF; DNA: TGTGCCAGCAGCTTTGGACGGTTAGGGACCTATGGCTACACCTTC
D: .; J: TRBJ2-3; V: TRBV5-1; size: .; CDR3: CASSLAAGLFADTQYF; DNA: TGCGCCAGCAGCTTAGCCGCGGGGTTGTTCGCAGATACGCAGTATTTT
D: TRBD1; J: TRBJ2-7; V: TRBV13; size: .; CDR3: CASSRLDRANDEQYF; DNA: TGTGCCAGCAGCAGACTCGACAGGGCCAACGACGAGCAGTACTTC
D: .; J: TRBJ1-3; V: TRBV4-3; size: many; CDR3: CASSQDTGNTIYF; DNA: TGCGCCAGCAGCCAAGATACGGGAAACACCATATATTTT
D: .; J: TRBJ2-3; V: TRBV5-1; size: once; CDR3: CASSSGASSTDTQYF; DNA: TGCGCCAGCAGCTCCGGGGCCTCTAGCACAGATACGCAGTATTTT
D: TRBD2; J: TRBJ2-5; V: TRBV13; size: many; CDR3: CASSPPASGGAYQETQYF; DNA: TGTGCCAGCAGCCCTCCGGCTAGCGGGGGGGCATACCAAGAGACCCAGTACTTC
D: TRBD1; J: TRBJ2-5; V: TRBV30; size: few; CDR3: CAYSGQGGETQYF; DNA: TGTGCCTACTCGGGACAGGGAGGCGAGACCCAGTACTTC
D: .; J: TRBJ1-2; V: TRBV7-2; size: few; CDR3: CASSLQAAKNYGYTF; DNA: TGTGCCAGCAGTTTACAGGCCGCCAAGAACTATGGCTACACCTTC
D: .; J: TRBJ2-1; V: TRBV7-2; size: .; CDR3: CASSSGGRSEQFF; DNA: TGTGCCAGCAGCTCCGGGGGGCGAAGTGAGCAGTTCTTC
D: TRBD1; J: TRBJ1-2; V: TRBV29-1; size: .; CDR3: CSASQGVDYGYTF; DNA: TGCAGCGCTAGTCAGGGGGTAGACTATGGCTACACCTTC
D: TRBD2; J: TRBJ2-7; V: TRBV18; size: .; CDR3: CASTGTSGGSEQYF; DNA: TGTGCCAGCACCGGGACTAGCGGGGGGTCGGAGCAGTACTTC
D: .; J: TRBJ2-3; V: TRBV29-1; size: .; CDR3: CSVAGGDTQYF; DNA: TGCAGCGTTGCCGGGGGAGATACGCAGTATTTT
D: .; J: TRBJ1-5; V: TRBV23-1; size: few; CDR3: CASSRWMEPQHF; DNA: TGCGCCAGCAGTCGATGGATGGAGCCCCAGCATTTT
D: .; J: TRBJ2-7; V: TRBV6-5; size: .; CDR3: CASSSGSYEQYF; DNA: TGTGCCAGCAGTTCGGGATCTTACGAGCAGTACTTC
D: TRBD1; J: TRBJ1-1; V: TRBV29-1; size: .; CDR3: CSVRQGIDTEAFF; DNA: TGCAGCGTTCGACAGGGGATTGACACTGAAGCTTTCTTT
D: .; J: TRBJ2-5; V: TRBV9; size: few; CDR3: CASSVQGLETQYF; DNA: TGTGCCAGCAGCGTACAGGGGCTAGAGACCCAGTACTTC
D: .; J: TRBJ1-5; V: TRBV2; size: few; CDR3: CASTTDSDNQPQHF; DNA: TGTGCCAGCACCACGGACAGTGATAATCAGCCCCAGCATTTT
D: TRBD1; J: TRBJ1-4; V: TRBV30; size: .; CDR3: CAWTDRASEKLFF; DNA: TGTGCCTGGACGGACAGGGCAAGTGAAAAACTGTTTTTT
D: .; J: TRBJ2-5; V: TRBV5-1; size: .; CDR3: CASSLSSVSRGRGETQYF; DNA: TGCGCCAGCAGCTTATCTTCCGTGTCCCGGGGGCGCGGAGAGACCCAGTACTTC
D: .; J: TRBJ1-1; V: TRBV6-5; size: .; CDR3: CASSSPRATEAFF; DNA: TGTGCCAGCAGTTCCCCCCGGGCCACTGAAGCTTTCTTT
D: .; J: TRBJ2-5; V: TRBV30; size: .; CDR3: CAWSSGGSETQYF; DNA: TGTGCCTGGAGTTCCGGTGGTTCGGAGACCCAGTACTTC
D: TRBD2; J: TRBJ2-3; V: TRBV11-3; size: .; CDR3: CASSFSGGGTDTQYF; DNA: TGTGCCAGCAGCTTCAGCGGGGGAGGGACAGATACGCAGTATTTT
D: .; J: TRBJ2-7; V: TRBV7-2; size: few; CDR3: CASSLYVAGPYEQYF; DNA: TGTGCCAGCAGCTTATACGTCGCAGGACCCTACGAGCAGTACTTC
D: TRBD2; J: TRBJ2-3; V: TRBV7-9; size: .; CDR3: CASSLGLAGTDTQYF; DNA: TGTGCCAGCAGCTTAGGGCTAGCGGGCACAGATACGCAGTATTTT
D: TRBD1; J: TRBJ1-6; V: TRBV30; size: .; CDR3: CAWSWGQGNSPLHF; DNA: TGTGCCTGGAGTTGGGGACAGGGTAACTCACCCCTCCACTTT
D: .; J: TRBJ1-2; V: TRBV7-9; size: few; CDR3: CASSGRKRAEGGYTF; DNA: TGTGCCAGCAGCGGCAGAAAGAGGGCAGAGGGTGGCTACACCTTC
D: .; J: TRBJ1-6; V: TRBV19; size: .; CDR3: CASSEAESPLHF; DNA: TGTGCCAGTAGTGAGGCAGAGTCACCCCTCCACTTT
D: .; J: TRBJ2-3; V: TRBV11-3; size: .; CDR3: CASSLGLDSTDTQYF; DNA: TGTGCCAGCAGCTTAGGACTAGATAGCACAGATACGCAGTATTTT
D: .; J: TRBJ2-3; V: TRBV7-2; size: .; CDR3: CASSLGGNSLTDTQYF; DNA: TGTGCCAGCAGCCTAGGGGGTAACAGTTTAACAGATACGCAGTATTTT
D: .; J: TRBJ2-2; V: TRBV6-6; size: .; CDR3: CASSYSYDVGGELFF; DNA: TGTGCCAGCAGTTACTCATACGATGTCGGCGGGGAGCTGTTTTTT
D: TRBD2; J: TRBJ2-7; V: TRBV5-4; size: .; CDR3: CASSPGLAGGQYEQYF; DNA: TGTGCCAGCAGCCCTGGACTAGCGGGGGGGCAATACGAGCAGTACTTC
D: .; J: TRBJ2-1; V: TRBV5-1; size: few; CDR3: CASSLVQSSYNEQFF; DNA: TGCGCCAGCAGCTTGGTACAGTCCTCCTACAATGAGCAGTTCTTC
D: TRBD1; J: TRBJ1-1; V: TRBV7-9; size: .; CDR3: CASSPWDREAFF; DNA: TGTGCCAGCAGCCCCTGGGACAGAGAAGCTTTCTTT
D: .; J: TRBJ2-7; V: TRBV11-1; size: few; CDR3: CASSLARSGGEQYF; DNA: TGTGCCAGCAGCTTAGCCCGGTCAGGAGGCGAGCAGTACTTC